This T cell receptor beta chain was obtained from a study of cytomegalovirus exposure and HLA in healthy donors. It was with 60 Vbeta and 13 Jbeta primers that the PCR ran. The table came from immunoSEQ multiplex PCR; TCRdb's copy has only in-frame clones and leaves some out. The repertoire holds around 230,000 clones, with 60% to 80% as singletons. The V gene's germline CDR1 is SGHTA and CDR2 FQGTGA. This CDR3 comprises 13 residues. V was cut by 3 bases and J by 5 bases, with 11 bases left in between. This TCR came from a male donor in good health and CMV-seronegative. The V and J genes are TRBV7-3 and TRBJ2-7, with D possibly being TRBD1 (5 bases). Sequencing was performed on PBMCs. CDR3 amino acids: CASSFQGVHEQYF. CDR3 coding DNA: TGTGCCAGCAGCTTTCAGGGTGTCCACGAGCAGTACTTC.